This T cell receptor (beta chain) was recorded in a study of identifying expanded T cells in peripheral blood. Data came from immunoSEQ multiplex PCR; TCRdb stores just in-frame clones and leaves some out. The sample lists about 120,000 clones, approximately 80% occurring once. Study outcomes and limitations: Roughly 1.2 clones differed between technical replicates, versus about 16 and 19 over time. Approximately 2-week clone count variance significantly increased as total template count grew.

The V gene's germline CDR1 is MNHEY and CDR2 SVGAGI. The CDR3 has 14 amino acids. V lost 5 bases and J lost 0, with 5 bases in between. Healthy donors had no documented immune events, such as infections, while sampled. As regards this clone: What it binds is not known.

Sample: blood. The source of this sequence is a person between 18 and 75 years old in good health. The J gene is TRBJ2-6, the V gene TRBV6-5; D is unresolved. In DNA form, the CDR3 reads TGTGCCAGCAGTGAGCTCTCTGGGGCCAACGTCCTGACTTTC. Translated, it gives CASSELSGANVLTF.